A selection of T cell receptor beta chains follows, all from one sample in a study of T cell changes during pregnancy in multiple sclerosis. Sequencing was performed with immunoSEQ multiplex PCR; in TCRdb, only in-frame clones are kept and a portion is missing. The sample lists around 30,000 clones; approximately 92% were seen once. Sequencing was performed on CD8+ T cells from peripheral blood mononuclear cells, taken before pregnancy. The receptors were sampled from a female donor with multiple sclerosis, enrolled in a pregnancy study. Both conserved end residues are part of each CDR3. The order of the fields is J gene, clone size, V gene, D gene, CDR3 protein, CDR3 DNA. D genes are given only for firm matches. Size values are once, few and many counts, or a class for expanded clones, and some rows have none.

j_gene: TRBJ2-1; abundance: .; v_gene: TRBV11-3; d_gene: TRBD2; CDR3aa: CASSPLAGVNEQFF; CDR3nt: TGTGCCAGCAGCCCTCTAGCGGGAGTCAATGAGCAGTTCTTC
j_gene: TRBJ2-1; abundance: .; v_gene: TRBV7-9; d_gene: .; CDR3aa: CASSADREQFF; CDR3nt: TGTGCCAGCAGCGCCGACAGGGAGCAGTTCTTC
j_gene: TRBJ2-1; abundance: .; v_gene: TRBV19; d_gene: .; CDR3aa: CASSWRSSYNEQFF; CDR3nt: TGTGCCAGTAGTTGGAGGAGCTCCTACAATGAGCAGTTCTTC
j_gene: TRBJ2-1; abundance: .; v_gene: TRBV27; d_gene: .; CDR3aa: CASSLAGNTNEQFF; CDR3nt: TGTGCCAGCAGTTTAGCGGGAAATACCAATGAGCAGTTCTTC
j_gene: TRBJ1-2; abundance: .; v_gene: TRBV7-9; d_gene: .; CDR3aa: CASSPPGTTFYGYTF; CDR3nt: TGTGCCAGCAGCCCGCCCGGGACAACCTTCTATGGCTACACCTTC
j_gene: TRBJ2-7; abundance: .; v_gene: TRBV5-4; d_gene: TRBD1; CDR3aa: CASSPGQDSFHEQYF; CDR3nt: TGTGCCAGCAGTCCTGGACAGGATTCGTTCCACGAGCAGTACTTC
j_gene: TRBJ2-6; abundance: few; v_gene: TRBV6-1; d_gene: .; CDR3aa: CASSEDSSGANVLTF; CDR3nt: TGTGCCAGCAGTGAAGACAGCTCTGGGGCCAACGTCCTGACTTTC
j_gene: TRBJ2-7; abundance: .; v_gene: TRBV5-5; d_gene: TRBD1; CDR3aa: CASSSRDRGSYEQYF; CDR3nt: TGTGCCAGCAGCTCCCGGGACAGGGGATCGTACGAGCAGTACTTC
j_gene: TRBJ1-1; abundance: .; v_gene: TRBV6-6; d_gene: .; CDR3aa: CASNAGMNTEAFF; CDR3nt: TGTGCCAGCAACGCAGGGATGAACACTGAAGCTTTCTTT
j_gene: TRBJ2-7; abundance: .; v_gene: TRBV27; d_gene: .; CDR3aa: CASSFVDSSYEQYF; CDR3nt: TGTGCCAGCAGTTTCGTGGACAGCTCCTACGAGCAGTACTTC
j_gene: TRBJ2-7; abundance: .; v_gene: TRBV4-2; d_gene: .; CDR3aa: CASSQLGLWEQYF; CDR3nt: TGTGCCAGCAGCCAACTAGGCCTTTGGGAGCAGTACTTC
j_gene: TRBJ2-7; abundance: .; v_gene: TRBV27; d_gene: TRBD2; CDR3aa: CASSPGLAGVEQYF; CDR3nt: TGTGCCAGCAGTCCGGGACTAGCGGGAGTTGAGCAGTACTTC
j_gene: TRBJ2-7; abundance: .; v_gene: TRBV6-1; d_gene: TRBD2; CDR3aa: CASSGVGGRDEQYF; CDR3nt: TGTGCCAGCAGCGGGGTTGGGGGGAGGGACGAGCAGTACTTC
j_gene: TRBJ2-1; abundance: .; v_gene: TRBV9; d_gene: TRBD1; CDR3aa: CASSAGTGGDEQFF; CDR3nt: TGTGCCAGCAGCGCCGGGACAGGGGGCGATGAGCAGTTCTTC
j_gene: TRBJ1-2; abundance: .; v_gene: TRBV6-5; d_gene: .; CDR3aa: CASSQQGGKYGYTF; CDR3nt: TGTGCCAGCAGTCAACAGGGCGGCAAATATGGCTACACCTTC
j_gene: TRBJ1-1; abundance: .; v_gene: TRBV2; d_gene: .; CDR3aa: CASSPPTYTEAFF; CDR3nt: TGTGCCAGCAGCCCACCCACTTACACTGAAGCTTTCTTT
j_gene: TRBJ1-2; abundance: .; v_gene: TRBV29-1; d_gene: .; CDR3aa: CSVEGPGNYGYTF; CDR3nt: TGCAGCGTTGAAGGGCCAGGGAACTATGGCTACACCTTC
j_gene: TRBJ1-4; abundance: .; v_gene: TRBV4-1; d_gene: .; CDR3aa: CASSQAPSSRSFF; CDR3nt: TGCGCCAGCAGCCAAGCACCCAGTTCAAGATCGTTTTTT
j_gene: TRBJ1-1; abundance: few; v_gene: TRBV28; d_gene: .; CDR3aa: CASSLSRAGTEAFF; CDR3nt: TGTGCCAGCAGTTTATCCAGGGCAGGCACTGAAGCTTTCTTT
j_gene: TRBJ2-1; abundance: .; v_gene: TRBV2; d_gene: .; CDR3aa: CATPAGINEQFF; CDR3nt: TGTGCCACACCGGCAGGGATCAATGAGCAGTTCTTC
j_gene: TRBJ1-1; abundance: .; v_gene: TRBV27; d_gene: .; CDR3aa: CASSSTPTRTTEAFF; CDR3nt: TGTGCCAGCAGTTCAACCCCTACCCGAACCACTGAAGCTTTCTTT
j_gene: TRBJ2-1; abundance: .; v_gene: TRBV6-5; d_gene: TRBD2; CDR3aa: CASSPTSGRDNEQFF; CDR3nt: TGTGCCAGCAGCCCGACTAGCGGGAGGGACAATGAGCAGTTCTTC